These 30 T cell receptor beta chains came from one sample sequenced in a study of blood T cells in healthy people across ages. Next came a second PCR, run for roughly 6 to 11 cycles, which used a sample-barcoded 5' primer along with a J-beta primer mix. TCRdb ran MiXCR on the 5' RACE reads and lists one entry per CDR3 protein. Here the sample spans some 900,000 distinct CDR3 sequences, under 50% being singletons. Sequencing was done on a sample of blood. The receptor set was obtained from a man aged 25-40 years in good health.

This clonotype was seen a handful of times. In nucleotides, the CDR3 is TGTGCCAGCAGCCGGGACAGGTCTAACTATGGCTACACCTTC. Amino acid sequence: CASSRDRSNYGYTF. V and J are TRBV5-6 and TRBJ1-2, with 8 nucleotides matching TRBD1. V dropped 4 bases and J dropped 0; count of bases not matched to a gene: 2. CDR3 size: 14 residues. Germline V CDR1 and CDR2: SGHDT, YYEEEE.

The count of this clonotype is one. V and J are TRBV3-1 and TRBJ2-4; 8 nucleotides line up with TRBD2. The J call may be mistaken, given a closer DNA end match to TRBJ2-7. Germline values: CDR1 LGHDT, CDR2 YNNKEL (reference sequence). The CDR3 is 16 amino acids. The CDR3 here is CASSQVGGTRAYEQYF. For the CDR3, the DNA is TGTGCCAGCAGCCAAGTTGGGGGGACTAGGGCCTACGAGCAGTACTTC.

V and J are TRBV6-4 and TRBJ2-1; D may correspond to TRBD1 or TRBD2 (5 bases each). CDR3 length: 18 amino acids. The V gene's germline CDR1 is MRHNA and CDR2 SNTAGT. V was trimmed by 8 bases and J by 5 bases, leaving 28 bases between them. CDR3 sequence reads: CASSSHGDRTRFNNEQFF. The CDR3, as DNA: TGTGCCAGCTCGTCTCATGGGGACCGGACGAGGTTCAACAATGAGCAGTTCTTC.

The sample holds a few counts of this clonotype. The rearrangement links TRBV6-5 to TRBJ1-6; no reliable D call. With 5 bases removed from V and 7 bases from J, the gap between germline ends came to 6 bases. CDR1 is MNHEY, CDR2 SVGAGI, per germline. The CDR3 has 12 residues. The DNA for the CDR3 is TGTGCCAGCAGTCGGGGAAATTCACCCCTCCACTTT. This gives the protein CASSRGNSPLHF.

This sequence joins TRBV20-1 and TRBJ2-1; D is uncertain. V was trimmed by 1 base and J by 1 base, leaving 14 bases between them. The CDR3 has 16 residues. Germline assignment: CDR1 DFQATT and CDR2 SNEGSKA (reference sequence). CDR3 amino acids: CSARGQHERSYNEQFF. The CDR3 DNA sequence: TGCAGTGCTAGAGGCCAACATGAGAGGTCCTACAATGAGCAGTTCTTC.

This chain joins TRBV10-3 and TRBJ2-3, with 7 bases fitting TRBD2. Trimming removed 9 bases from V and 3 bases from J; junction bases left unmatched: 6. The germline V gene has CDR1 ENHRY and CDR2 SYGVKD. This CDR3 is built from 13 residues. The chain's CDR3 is CAIGERGTDTQYF. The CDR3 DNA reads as TGTGCCATAGGAGAGCGGGGAACAGATACGCAGTATTTT.

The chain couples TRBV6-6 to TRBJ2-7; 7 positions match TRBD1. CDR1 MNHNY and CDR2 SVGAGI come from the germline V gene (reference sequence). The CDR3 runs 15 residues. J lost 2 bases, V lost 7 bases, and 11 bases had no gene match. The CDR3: CASTPGRGFTYEQYF. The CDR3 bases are TGTGCCAGCACCCCTGGCAGGGGGTTTACCTACGAGCAGTACTTC.

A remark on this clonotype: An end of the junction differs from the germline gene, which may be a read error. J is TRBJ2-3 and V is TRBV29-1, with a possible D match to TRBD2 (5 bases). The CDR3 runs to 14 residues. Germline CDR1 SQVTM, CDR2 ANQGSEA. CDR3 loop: CRVAAGPSTDTQYF. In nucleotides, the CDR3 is TGCAGAGTTGCGGCGGGTCCTAGTACAGATACGCAGTATTTT.

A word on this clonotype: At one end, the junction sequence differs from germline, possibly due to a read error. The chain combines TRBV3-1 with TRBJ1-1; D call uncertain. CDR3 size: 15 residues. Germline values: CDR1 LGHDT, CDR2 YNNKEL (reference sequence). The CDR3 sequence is CASIQDSGVRTEAFF. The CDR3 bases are TGTGCCAGCATCCAAGATTCCGGGGTACGGACTGAAGCTTTCTTT.

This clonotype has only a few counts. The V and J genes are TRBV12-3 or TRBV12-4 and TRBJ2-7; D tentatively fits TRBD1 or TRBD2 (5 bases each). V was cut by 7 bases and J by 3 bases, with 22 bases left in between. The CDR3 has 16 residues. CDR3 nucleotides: TGTGCCAGCACCCCCGTTTCCGGGACGGTCCTCTACGAGCAGTACTTC. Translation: CASTPVSGTVLYEQYF.

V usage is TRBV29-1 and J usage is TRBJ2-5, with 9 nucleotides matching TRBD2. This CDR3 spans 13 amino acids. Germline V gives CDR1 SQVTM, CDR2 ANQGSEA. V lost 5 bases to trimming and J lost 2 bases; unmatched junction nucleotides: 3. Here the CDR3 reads CSVSSGAQETQYF. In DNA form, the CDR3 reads TGCAGCGTTTCTAGCGGGGCACAAGAGACCCAGTACTTC.

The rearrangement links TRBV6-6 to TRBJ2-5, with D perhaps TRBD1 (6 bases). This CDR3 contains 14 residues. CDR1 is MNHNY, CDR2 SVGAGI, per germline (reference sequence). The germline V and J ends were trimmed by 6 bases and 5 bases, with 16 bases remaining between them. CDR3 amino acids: CASSHRTGTETQYF. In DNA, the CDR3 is TGTGCCAGCAGCCACCGAACAGGGACGGAGACCCAGTACTTC.

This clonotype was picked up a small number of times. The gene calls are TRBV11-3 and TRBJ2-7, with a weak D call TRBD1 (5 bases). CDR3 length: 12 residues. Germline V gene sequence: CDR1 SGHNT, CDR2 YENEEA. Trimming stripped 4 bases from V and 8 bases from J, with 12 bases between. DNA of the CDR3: TGTGCCAGCAGCTCTGACAGTGGCAAGCAGTACTTC. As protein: CASSSDSGKQYF. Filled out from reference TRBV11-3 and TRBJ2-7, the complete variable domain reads EAGVVQSPRYKIIEKKQPVAFWCNPISGHNTLYWYLQNLGQGPELLIRYENEEAVDDSQLPKDRFSAERLKGVDSTLKIQPAELGDSAVYLCASSSDSGKQYFGPGTRLTVT.

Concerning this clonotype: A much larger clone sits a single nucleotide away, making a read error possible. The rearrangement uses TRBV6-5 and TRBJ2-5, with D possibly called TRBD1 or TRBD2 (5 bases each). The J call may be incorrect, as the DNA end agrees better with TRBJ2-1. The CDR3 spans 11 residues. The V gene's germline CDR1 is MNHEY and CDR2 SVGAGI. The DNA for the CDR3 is TGTGCCAGCAGCCGTAGTGGGACCCAGTTCTTC. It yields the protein CASSRSGTQFF.

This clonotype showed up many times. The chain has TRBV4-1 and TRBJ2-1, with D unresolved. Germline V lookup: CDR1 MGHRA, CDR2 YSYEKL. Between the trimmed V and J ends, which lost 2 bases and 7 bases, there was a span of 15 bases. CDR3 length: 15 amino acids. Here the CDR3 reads CASSQRSSESNEQFF. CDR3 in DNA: TGCGCCAGCAGCCAAAGGTCAAGTGAGTCGAATGAGCAGTTCTTC.

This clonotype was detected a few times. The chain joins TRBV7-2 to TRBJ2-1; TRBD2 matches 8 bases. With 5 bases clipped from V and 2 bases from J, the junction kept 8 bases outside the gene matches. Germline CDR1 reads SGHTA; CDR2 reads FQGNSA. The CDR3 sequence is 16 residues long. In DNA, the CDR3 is TGTGCCAGCAGCACCCGACTAGCGAACGCCTACAATGAGCAGTTCTTC. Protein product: CASSTRLANAYNEQFF.

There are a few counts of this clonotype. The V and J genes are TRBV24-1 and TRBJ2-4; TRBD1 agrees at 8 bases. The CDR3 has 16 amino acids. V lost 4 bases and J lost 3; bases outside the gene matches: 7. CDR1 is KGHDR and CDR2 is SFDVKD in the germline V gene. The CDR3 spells CATSDGSTGDKNIQYF. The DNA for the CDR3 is TGTGCCACCAGTGACGGATCGACAGGGGACAAAAACATTCAGTACTTC.

The DNA for the CDR3 is TGTGCCAGCATCGAGGGACAGGGTTTTATCCTTATCAGAACTGAAGCTTTCTTT. Translation: CASIEGQGFILIRTEAFF. The rearrangement links TRBV21-1 to TRBJ1-1; the table calls TRBD1, which could not be checked here. TRBV21-1 is deemed a pseudogene. There are 18 residues in the CDR3.

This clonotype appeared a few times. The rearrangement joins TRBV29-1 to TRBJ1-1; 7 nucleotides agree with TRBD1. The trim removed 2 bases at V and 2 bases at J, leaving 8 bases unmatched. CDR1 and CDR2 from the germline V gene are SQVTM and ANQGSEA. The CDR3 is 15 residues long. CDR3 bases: TGCAGCGTTGAACTCCCAGGGGGAACCAACACTGAAGCTTTCTTT. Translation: CSVELPGGTNTEAFF.

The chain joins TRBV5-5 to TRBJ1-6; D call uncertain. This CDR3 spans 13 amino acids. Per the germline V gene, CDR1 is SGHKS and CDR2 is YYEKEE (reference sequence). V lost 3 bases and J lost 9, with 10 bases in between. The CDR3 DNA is TGTGCCAGCAGCTCCACATTGGGTTCACCCCTCCACTTT. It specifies CASSSTLGSPLHF.

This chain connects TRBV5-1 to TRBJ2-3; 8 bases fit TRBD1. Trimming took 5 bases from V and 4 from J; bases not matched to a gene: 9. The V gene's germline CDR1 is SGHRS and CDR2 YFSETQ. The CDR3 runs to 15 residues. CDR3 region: CASRVQGAEADTQYF. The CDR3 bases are TGCGCCAGCAGGGTTCAGGGGGCCGAGGCAGATACGCAGTATTTT.

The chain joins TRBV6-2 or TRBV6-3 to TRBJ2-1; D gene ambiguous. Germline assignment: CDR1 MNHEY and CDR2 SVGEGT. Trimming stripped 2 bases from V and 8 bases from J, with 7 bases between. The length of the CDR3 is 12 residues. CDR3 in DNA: TGTGCCAGCAGTTACCCCCCCCATGAGCAGTTCTTC. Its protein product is CASSYPPHEQFF.

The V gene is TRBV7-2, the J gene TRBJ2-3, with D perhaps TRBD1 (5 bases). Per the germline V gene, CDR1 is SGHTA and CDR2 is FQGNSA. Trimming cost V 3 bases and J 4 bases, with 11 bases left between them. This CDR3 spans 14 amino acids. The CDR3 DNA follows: TGTGCCAGCAGCTTCAGAAGGGGCCCAGATACGCAGTATTTT. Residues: CASSFRRGPDTQYF.

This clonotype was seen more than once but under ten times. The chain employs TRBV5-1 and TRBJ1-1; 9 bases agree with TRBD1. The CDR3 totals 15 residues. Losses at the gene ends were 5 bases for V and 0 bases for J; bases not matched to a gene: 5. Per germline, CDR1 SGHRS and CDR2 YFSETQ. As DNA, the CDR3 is TGCGCCAGCAGTTATGGACAGGGGATGAACACTGAAGCTTTCTTT. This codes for CASSYGQGMNTEAFF. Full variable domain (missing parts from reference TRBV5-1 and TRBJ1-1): KAGVTQTPRYLIKTRGQQVTLSCSPISGHRSVSWYQQTPGQGLQFLFEYFSETQRNKGNFPGRFSGRQFSNSRSEMNVSTLELGDSALYLCASSYGQGMNTEAFFGQGTRLTVV.

The CDR3 DNA reads as TGCAGTGCTATGGCCGACAGGCTATTCTCCTACGAGCAGTACTTC. This encodes CSAMADRLFSYEQYF. The chain has TRBV20-1 and TRBJ2-7; tentatively, D is TRBD1 (6 bases). This CDR3 spans 15 amino acids. Trimming stripped 4 bases from V and 0 bases from J, with 16 bases between. CDR1 DFQATT and CDR2 SNEGSKA come from the germline V gene (reference sequence).

The CDR3 is CSAKQHTYEQYF. CDR3 nucleotide sequence: TGCAGTGCTAAACAGCATACCTACGAGCAGTACTTC. This sequence joins TRBV20-1 and TRBJ2-7; D gene ambiguous. Trimming shortened V by 4 bases and J by 2 bases, and 9 bases separated the two germline ends. The CDR3 is 12 residues long. CDR1 and CDR2 from the germline V gene are DFQATT and SNEGSKA (reference sequence).

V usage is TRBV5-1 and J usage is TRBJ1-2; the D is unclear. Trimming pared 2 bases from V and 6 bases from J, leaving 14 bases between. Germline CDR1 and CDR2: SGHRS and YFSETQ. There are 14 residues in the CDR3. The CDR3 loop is CASSFLQCLDGYTF. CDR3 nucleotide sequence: TGCGCCAGCAGCTTCCTACAGTGTTTAGATGGCTACACCTTC.

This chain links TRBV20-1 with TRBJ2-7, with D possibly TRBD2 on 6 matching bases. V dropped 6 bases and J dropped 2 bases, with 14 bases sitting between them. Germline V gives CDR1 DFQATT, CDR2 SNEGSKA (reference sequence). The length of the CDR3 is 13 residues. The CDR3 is CSAKGLPPYEQYF. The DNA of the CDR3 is TGCAGTGCCAAGGGACTCCCTCCCTACGAGCAGTACTTC.

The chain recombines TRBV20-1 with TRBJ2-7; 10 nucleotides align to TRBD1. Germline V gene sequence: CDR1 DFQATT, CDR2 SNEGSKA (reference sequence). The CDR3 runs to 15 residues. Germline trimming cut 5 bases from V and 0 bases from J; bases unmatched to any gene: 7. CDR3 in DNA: TGCAGTGCTCGAAGCCGGGACAGGGGCTCCTACGAGCAGTACTTC. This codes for CSARSRDRGSYEQYF.

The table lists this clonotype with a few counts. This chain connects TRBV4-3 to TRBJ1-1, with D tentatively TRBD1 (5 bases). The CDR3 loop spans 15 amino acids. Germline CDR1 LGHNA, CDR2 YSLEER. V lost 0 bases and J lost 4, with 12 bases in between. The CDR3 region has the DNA TGCGCCAGCAGCCAAGAGGGGGGGTCAGGCACTGAAGCTTTCTTT. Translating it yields CASSQEGGSGTEAFF.